The source of this TCR beta chain is a study of shared clonotypes between healthy human individuals. Study outcomes and limitations: A few donors shared approximately 5% of their naive CD4 clonotypes. Rarefaction gave evidence that sorted-subset sequencing remained incomplete despite large depth.

This clone was seen only once. The antigen remains unidentified. CDR3 size: 14 residues. CDR1 is MDHEN and CDR2 is SYDVKM in the germline V gene. V dropped 3 bases and J dropped 3 bases, with 11 bases sitting between them. Generated by immunoSEQ multiplex PCR, the TCRdb table keeps only in-frame clones and is missing some. The table shows more than 2 million clones, with 93% occurring only once. CD45RO-negative, CCR7-positively selected cells formed the naive CD8 fraction, excluding terminally differentiated effector memory CD45RA+ cells. The donors were adults (healthy and HIV-negative) with no recent acute infections or vaccinations. All of the donors resided in Nashville, Tennessee, and each was a Caucasian adult.

The V gene is TRBV28, the J gene TRBJ2-5, with D unclear. The receptor comes from a man in his late teens or twenties in good health. Some clones in this sample may be carry-over from other donors' samples. The sequenced sample was naive CD8+ T cells from PBMCs. CDR3 nucleotides: TGTGCCAGCAGTTTCCGAGGTCTAGAAGAGACCCAGTACTTC. Translating gives CASSFRGLEETQYF.